The sequence of this T cell receptor (beta chain) was determined in a study of beta chain features in type 1 diabetes. Notes on the study in general: The study found moderately but significantly shorter TCRB CDR3s in all four CD4+ subsets of Type 1 diabetes patients.

Reverse transcription of all isolated RNA meant that expressed TCRB transcripts were sequenced. Some clones are missing from TCRdb's copy, which holds only in-frame ones; the method was immunoSEQ multiplex PCR. The sample lists 240,000 or so clones, roughly 14% occurring once. Concerning this clone itself: No antigen is known for it.

The ends lost 2 bases at V and 6 bases at J; junction bases unmatched: 3. The CDR3 has 13 residues. Germline V CDR1 and CDR2: SGHRS, YFSETQ. Sequencing input: naive CD4+ T cells from blood. The source of this sequence is a man aged 30-40 years with type 1 diabetes. J is TRBJ2-7 and V is TRBV5-1, with 9 bases aligning to TRBD2. CDR3 nucleotides: TGCGCCAGCAGCTTTAGCGGGAGACCCGAGCAGTACTTC. Its protein is CASSFSGRPEQYF. The whole variable domain, remainder taken from reference TRBV5-1 and TRBJ2-7, is KAGVTQTPRYLIKTRGQQVTLSCSPISGHRSVSWYQQTPGQGLQFLFEYFSETQRNKGNFPGRFSGRQFSNSRSEMNVSTLELGDSALYLCASSFSGRPEQYFGPGTRLTVT.